This TCR beta chain was captured in a study of T cells after yellow fever vaccination. At the level of the study: SMART-Seq v4 Ultra Low Input served to prepare low-cell-number fractions.

Study findings and constraints: Just a small share of clonotypes turned up in the CD4 compartment as well as the CD8 compartment. Reappearing after the booster were most of the clones from primary vaccination (approximately 96% CD4, roughly 86% CD8).

Only a few counts were recorded for this clonotype. Its antigen is not identified. The CDR3 has 14 amino acids. The V gene lost 6 bases and the J gene lost 2 bases, with 14 bases spanning the gap. In making TCR cDNA, 5'RACE template switching added a universal primer site and UMIs to it. TCRdb ran MiXCR on the 5' RACE reads and lists one entry per CDR3 protein. The sample shows some 550,000 distinct CDR3 sequences, less than 20% of them seen only once. The chain recombines TRBV12-3 or TRBV12-4 with TRBJ2-7; D is ambiguous. This TCR was recovered from a man in his thirties or forties who received the YFV17D yellow fever vaccine. The sequences come from PBMCs, collected 15 days after the yellow fever booster vaccination. This CDR3 is CASSPFRTPYEQYF. The CDR3 DNA follows: TGTGCCAGCAGCCCCTTCCGTACTCCCTACGAGCAGTACTTC.